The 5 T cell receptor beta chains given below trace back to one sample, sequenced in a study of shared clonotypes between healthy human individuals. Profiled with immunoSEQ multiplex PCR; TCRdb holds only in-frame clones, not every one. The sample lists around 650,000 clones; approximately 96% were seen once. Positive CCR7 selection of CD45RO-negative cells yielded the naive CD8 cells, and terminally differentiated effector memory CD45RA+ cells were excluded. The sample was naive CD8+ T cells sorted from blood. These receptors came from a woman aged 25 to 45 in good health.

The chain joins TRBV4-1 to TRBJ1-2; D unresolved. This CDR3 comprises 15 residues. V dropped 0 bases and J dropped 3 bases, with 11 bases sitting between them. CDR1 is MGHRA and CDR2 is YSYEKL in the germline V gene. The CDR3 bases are TGCGCCAGCAGCCAAGATGAAGCGTCGGACTATGGCTACACCTTC. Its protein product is CASSQDEASDYGYTF.

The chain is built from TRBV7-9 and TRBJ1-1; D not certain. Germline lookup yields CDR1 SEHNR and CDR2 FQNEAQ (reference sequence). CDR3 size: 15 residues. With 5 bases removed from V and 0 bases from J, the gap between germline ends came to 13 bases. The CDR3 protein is CASSRSGVMNTEAFF. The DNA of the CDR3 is TGTGCCAGCAGCCGCAGTGGTGTGATGAACACTGAAGCTTTCTTT. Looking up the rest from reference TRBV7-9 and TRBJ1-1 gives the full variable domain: DTGVSQNPRHKITKRGQNVTFRCDPISEHNRLYWYRQTLGQGPEFLTYFQNEAQLEKSRLLSDRFSAERPKGSFSTLEIQRTEQGDSAMYLCASSRSGVMNTEAFFGQGTRLTVV.

The CDR3 is CASSFETGGTYEQYF. The CDR3 coding sequence is TGTGCCAGCAGTTTTGAAACGGGAGGAACCTACGAGCAGTACTTC. The chain employs TRBV28 and TRBJ2-7, with 7 positions matching TRBD2. The CDR3 extends over 15 amino acids. The trim removed 3 bases at V and 2 bases at J, leaving 7 bases unmatched. CDR1 and CDR2 (germline): MDHEN, SYDVKM.

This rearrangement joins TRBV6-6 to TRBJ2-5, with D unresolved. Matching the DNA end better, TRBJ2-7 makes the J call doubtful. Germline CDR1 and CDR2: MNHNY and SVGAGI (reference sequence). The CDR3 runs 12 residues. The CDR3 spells CASSHVAYEQYF. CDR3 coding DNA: TGTGCCAGCAGCCACGTGGCCTACGAGCAGTACTTC.

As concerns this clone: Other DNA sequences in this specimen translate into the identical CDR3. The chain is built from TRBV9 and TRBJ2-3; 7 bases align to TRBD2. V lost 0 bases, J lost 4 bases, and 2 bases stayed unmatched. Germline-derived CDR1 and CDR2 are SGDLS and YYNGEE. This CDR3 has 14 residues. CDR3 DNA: TGTGCCAGCAGCGTAGCGGGAGGCTCAGATACGCAGTATTTT. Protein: CASSVAGGSDTQYF.